The present T cell receptor (beta chain) was sequenced within a study of a mutant IDH1 vaccine in newly diagnosed glioma. For the study at large: Patients got their first vaccination 4-6 weeks after radiotherapy alone, or with temozolomide cycles. Treated patients, approximately 62% male and about 38% female, averaged 40.4 years of age.

The assay was immunoSEQ multiplex PCR, and TCRdb's table has in-frame clones only and misses some. This sample has 20,000 to 25,000 clones; around 82% occur once, and the top ten carry approximately 13%. Time point specified: week 23, last vaccination. The content of each vaccine dose was 300 ug of mutant IDH1 20-mer peptide, and topical imiquimod accompanied it. Donors had new WHO grade 3 or 4 IDH1-mutant, ATRX-lost astrocytomas. Concerning this clone itself: Its antigen remains unidentified.

The CDR3 runs 16 residues. The germline V and J ends were trimmed by 4 bases and 2 bases, with 17 bases remaining between them. Germline CDR1 and CDR2: MGHRA and YSYEKL. The chain is built from TRBV4-1 and TRBJ2-5, with D possibly matching TRBD1 (5 bases). The receptor's source is a man aged 25 to 40 with glioma. Sequencing used PBMCs, obtained from a glioma patient whose treatment included an IDH1 peptide vaccine. The CDR3 is CASSLPGRVQQETQYF. The CDR3, as DNA: TGCGCCAGCAGCCTCCCAGGCAGGGTCCAGCAAGAGACCCAGTACTTC.